In its sample, the clone carrying this T cell receptor (beta chain) was seen a few times. The target antigen is unknown. V dropped 3 bases and J dropped 2 bases, with 8 bases sitting between them. CDR3 size: 14 residues. Germline values: CDR1 SEHNR, CDR2 FQNEAQ (reference sequence). The data stem from a study of somatic mutations in cytotoxic T cells in rheumatoid arthritis. Looking at the study overall: Right after diagnosis, and before any treatment had started, patient peripheral blood (roughly 29 ml EDTA) was drawn. Study results and caveats: Within 8 of 65 patients, the single biggest CD8+ clone made up more than 20% of CD8+ cells.

The data were produced by immunoSEQ multiplex PCR, yet TCRdb's version contains in-frame clones alone and is incomplete. The sample lists over 15,000 clones, 80% occurring once. After CD4+ and CD8+ cells were isolated by positive magnetic bead selection, their purity was checked by flow cytometry. Sequences were obtained from CD8+ T cells sorted from blood. The chain is built from TRBV7-9 and TRBJ1-5; no clear D gene. The receptor was derived from an adult with rheumatoid arthritis. CDR3 sequence: CASSFGDGNQPQHF. DNA for the CDR3: TGTGCCAGCAGCTTCGGGGATGGCAATCAGCCCCAGCATTTT.